This T cell receptor (beta chain) emerged from a study of blood T cells in healthy people across ages (dated by TCRdb to the mid-2010s). Regarding the research as a whole: In model experiments, template switching captured about one uniquely barcoded TCR beta cDNA molecule for every two T cells. Using deep sequencing normalized with unique cDNA molecular identifiers, the study measured how TCR beta repertoire diversity changes with age. The donors were divided into four age groups: young (average around 16 years), middle-aged (about 40), aged (under 70) and long-lived (around 87). Donors of different ages were randomly distributed across sequencing lanes to avoid experimental bias. For two donors (one aged 18 to 30 and one aged 80 or older), the study analyzed two additional independent replicas of 1 million unique cDNA reads from the same blood draw. Findings and caveats that apply to the study as a whole: Compared with the aged group, the long-lived group had more naive CD4+ T cells, fewer expanded clones and increased TCR diversity, suggesting age selection. Because profiling used bulk unsorted PBMCs, naive and antigen-experienced compartments could not be compared conclusively. The CMV infection status of donors was not known, potentially confounding age-related changes in expanded clonotypes. The percentage of naive T cells measured by flow cytometry correlated strongly with observed TCR beta diversity. As age increased, observed TCR beta diversity per million T cells dropped in a roughly linear way, and a significant reduction was already evident by age roughly 36. Estimates of total diversity based on one million sequenced T cells were regarded as lower bounds and as underestimates.

The donors were around 39 Caucasian individuals from Russia, aged roughly 6 to 100 years, who were systemically healthy. Approximately 9.7 milliliters of peripheral blood were drawn from each donor into EDTA-treated Vacutainer tubes. Ficoll-Paque density-gradient centrifugation was used to isolate PBMCs, with at least 7 million per sample. Trizol reagent was used to extract total RNA from PBMCs, with at least 6 micrograms per sample. The percentages of naive CD45RAhigh/CD27high T cells were determined by flow cytometry on a PBMC aliquot from every donor. Notes on this clonotype: Its antigen remains undetermined. No much larger clone is present one base from it, and per-base qualities are unavailable.

The CDR3 contains 12 residues, cysteine and phenylalanine counted. Of all the DNA, just the CDR3 is kept, 36 bases in frame from base 1. Relative to germline, V is 7 bases shorter and J is 7 bases shorter, with 8 bases between their ends. Looking up the germline V gene (reference sequence) yields CDR1 MNHEY and CDR2 SMNVEV. The library was generated by 5' RACE. The instrument given in TCRdb is Illumina HiSeq 2500. A second about 7 to 11 cycle PCR used a sample-barcoded 5' primer and a J-beta primer mix. Each TCR beta cDNA molecule received a unique molecular identifier from a template-switch 5' adaptor carrying 12 random nucleotides. Each sample yielded at least 3 million CDR3-containing paired-end reads. The Mint cDNA synthesis kit, primed by a TRBC-specific oligonucleotide, was used to synthesize first-strand cDNA from all RNA. All cDNA was treated with uracil-DNA glycosylase and then went through a first 18-cycle PCR with the universal primers M1SS and BC2_uni_R. The paper's processing steps were these. Normalization of each sample was performed by random selection of 1 million high-quality reads, each carrying a distinct molecular identifier. Reads sharing molecular identifiers were discarded rather than binned into consensus sequences. MiTCR, with a Q25 quality threshold and the strictest error-elimination algorithm, was used for CDR3 identification, clonotype clustering and error correction. Lower-bound total TCR beta diversity was estimated with a nonparametric unseen species model using Euler transformation. The raw public reads went through TCRdb reprocessing: fastp at Q25, MiXCR clone calling, in-frame beta chains kept. Each CDR3 protein appears once, grouped with its most common genes and DNA. The V and J calls were not made by the authors but by TCRdb's processing. The sample has approximately 770,000 distinct CDR3 sequences on record, 58% of them singletons. Jointly, the top ten make up about 20% of the sample.

Sequencing was done on a sample of blood. The sequence joins TRBV27 to TRBJ1-6; the D gene is not confidently resolved. The sequence was obtained from a man aged 25 to 45 in good health. The DNA sequence follows: TGTGCCAGCAAGATTGGAAATTCACCCCTCCACTTT. Its protein product is CASKIGNSPLHF.